The 14 T cell receptor beta chains in this list originate from one sample, sequenced in a study of T cells in women clearing cervical HPV infection. The assay was immunoSEQ multiplex PCR, and TCRdb's table has in-frame clones only and misses some. The repertoire table contains 45,000 to 55,000 clones. The sequenced sample was blood buffy coat. Receptors were obtained from a woman aged 18-70 years with a cervical HPV16 infection that either progressed to CIN3+ or cleared (not recorded which).

For this clone: The CDR3 end falls 3 residues outside the read, so it is completed with the germline J gene. Other DNA variants within this sample encode the same CDR3. This rearrangement joins TRBV19 to TRBJ2-1; 7 bases are shared with TRBD1. V dropped 9 bases and J dropped 4; count of bases not matched to a gene: 12. The CDR3 loop spans 15 amino acids. The germline V gene has CDR1 LNHDA and CDR2 SQIVND (reference sequence). Incomplete CDR3 DNA: TGTGCCAGCGGGCCGGGGACAGAAATTTACAATGAG. It codes for CASGPGTEIYNE. The whole CDR3 sequence reads CASGPGTEIYNEQFF.

Of note for this clone: The read ends 3 residues before the CDR3 terminus; that terminus is restored from the germline J gene. The chain recombines TRBV5-1 with TRBJ1-1, with D perhaps matching TRBD1 (5 bases). V was clipped by 3 bases and J by 3 bases, with 12 bases between them. This CDR3 spans 14 amino acids. The germline V gene encodes CDR1 SGHRS and CDR2 YFSETQ. The CDR3 bases that were read are TGCGCCAGCAGCTGGAATCGGGGGGACACTGAA. Protein sequence: CASSWNRGDTE. The complete CDR3 reads CASSWNRGDTEAFF.

Comment on this clone: The read ends 3 residues shy of where the CDR3 ends; the end is completed using the germline J gene. The chain joins TRBV7-6 to TRBJ1-6; D not resolved. Germline V lookup: CDR1 SGHVS, CDR2 FNYEAQ. V was pared by 2 bases and J by 8 bases, with 13 bases between. The CDR3 is 15 residues long. Partial CDR3 DNA: TGTGCCAGCAGCTTACAGAGTTCTGTGGATTCACCC. Amino acid sequence: CASSLQSSVDSP. The whole CDR3 sequence is CASSLQSSVDSPLHF.

A word on this clone: The read finishes 3 residues shy of the CDR3 end, and the germline J gene is used to complete it. V is TRBV11-2 and J is TRBJ1-1, with unresolved D. Germline V gene lookup returns CDR1 SGHAT and CDR2 FQNNGV. The CDR3 consists of 12 residues. Trimming took 6 bases from V and 1 from J, leaving 6 bases between them. The part of the CDR3 DNA that was read is TGTGCCAGCAGTTTCGGGAACACTGAA. Residues: CASSFGNTE. The entire CDR3 reads CASSFGNTEAFF.

With respect to this clone: The CDR3 end falls 3 residues outside the read, so it is completed with the germline J gene. The chain has TRBV2 and TRBJ2-7, with no clear D. The germline V and J ends were trimmed by 4 bases and 2 bases, with 12 bases remaining between them. The CDR3 consists of 14 residues. The V gene's germline CDR1 is SNHLY and CDR2 FYNNEI. The sequenced part of the CDR3 DNA is TGTGCCAGCAGTGTAGTGGTGTATCCCTACGAG. Translation: CASSVVVYPYE. The CDR3 reads in full as CASSVVVYPYEQYF.

The part of the CDR3 DNA that was read is TGTGCCAGCAGTGAGGGACAGGTTAGCAATCAGCCC. Its protein is CASSEGQVSNQP. The complete CDR3 reads CASSEGQVSNQPQHF. The rearrangement uses TRBV6-1 and TRBJ1-5; 8 nucleotides match TRBD1. Read sequence stops 3 residues before the CDR3 end, and the germline J gene provides the missing end. The germline gives CDR1 MNHNS, CDR2 SASEGT. V was clipped by 3 bases and J by 0 bases; unmatched bases: 1. This CDR3 contains 15 residues.

Regarding this clone: The read finishes 3 residues shy of the CDR3 end, and the germline J gene is used to complete it. The gene calls are TRBV19 and TRBJ2-3, with D uncertain. Germline CDR1 reads LNHDA; CDR2 reads SQIVND (reference sequence). The V gene lost 5 bases and the J gene lost 2 bases, with 14 bases spanning the gap. The CDR3 has 15 amino acids. This chain's CDR3 is CASSRSGGLTDTQYF. Incomplete CDR3 DNA: TGTGCCAGTAGTCGCTCTGGCGGCCTCACAGATACG. The full variable domain, completed using reference TRBV19 and TRBJ2-3, is DGGITQSPKYLFRKEGQNVTLSCEQNLNHDAMYWYRQDPGQGLRLIYYSQIVNDFQKGDIAEGYSVSREKKESFPLTVTSAQKNPTAFYLCASSRSGGLTDTQYFGPGTRLTVL.

Notes on this clone: The missing CDR3 end, 3 residues past where the read stops, is filled in from the germline J gene. The chain carries TRBV5-1 and TRBJ2-1, with D possibly TRBD1 on 5 matching bases. This CDR3 spans 13 amino acids. Germline CDR1 SGHRS, CDR2 YFSETQ. Trimming removed 4 bases at V and 8 bases at J, with 13 bases between. The sequenced CDR3 bases are TGCGCCAGCAGCCTCGCATGGGGCGATGAG. Its translation is CASSLAWGDE. The CDR3 in its entirety is CASSLAWGDEQFF. The full variable domain, rest sourced from reference TRBV5-1 and TRBJ2-1, is KAGVTQTPRYLIKTRGQQVTLSCSPISGHRSVSWYQQTPGQGLQFLFEYFSETQRNKGNFPGRFSGRQFSNSRSEMNVSTLELGDSALYLCASSLAWGDEQFFGPGTRLTVL.

On this clone itself: The sample carries other DNA sequences with the same CDR3. Partial CDR3 DNA: TGCGCCAGCAGCTTGGAGGGGGACTATGGC. Amino acid sequence: CASSLEGDYG. The CDR3 in full is CASSLEGDYGYTF. The gene calls are TRBV5-1 and TRBJ1-2, with D perhaps matching TRBD1 (6 bases). The CDR3 goes on 3 residues after the read ends, and that part is filled in from the germline J gene. The CDR3 is 13 amino acids. V dropped 0 bases and J dropped 3 bases, with 6 bases sitting between them. From germline, CDR1 is SGHRS and CDR2 YFSETQ.

Comments on this clone: The CDR3 goes on 3 residues after the read ends, and that part is filled in from the germline J gene. This chain joins TRBV7-9 and TRBJ1-6; TRBD1 agrees at 7 bases. J lost 5 bases, V lost 5 bases, and 6 bases had no gene match. Germline V lookup: CDR1 SEHNR, CDR2 FQNEAQ (reference sequence). The CDR3 consists of 15 residues. The sequenced part of the CDR3 DNA is TGTGCCAGCAGCCCCCCGGGACAGAATAATTCACCC. It yields the protein CASSPPGQNNSP. The complete CDR3 protein is CASSPPGQNNSPLHF.

On this clone: The CDR3 end falls 3 residues outside the read, so it is completed with the germline J gene. This chain uses TRBV18 with TRBJ2-3; 7 nucleotides align to TRBD1. The CDR3 extends over 15 amino acids. The germline V gene encodes CDR1 KGHSH and CDR2 LQKENI. CDR3: CASSPSGTAKETQYF. CDR3 DNA, as far as it was read: TGTGCCAGCTCACCTTCTGGGACAGCAAAAGAGACG. The whole variable domain, filled in from reference TRBV18 and TRBJ2-3, reads NAGVMQNPRHLVRRRGQEARLRCSPMKGHSHVYWYRQLPEEGLKFMVYLQKENIIDESGMPKERFSAEFPKEGPSILRIQQVVRGDSAAYFCASSPSGTAKETQYFGPGTRLTVL.

For this clone: The read finishes 3 residues shy of the CDR3 end, and the germline J gene is used to complete it. This rearrangement joins TRBV10-3 to TRBJ2-5, with 10 bases lining up with TRBD1. CDR1 and CDR2 from the germline V gene are ENHRY and SYGVKD. The CDR3 spans 14 residues. V trimming: 6 bases; J trimming: 5 bases; junction bases outside the gene matches: 6. The DNA read from the CDR3 is TGTGCCATCAGCTGGGACAGGGGCCTTGAGACC. This gives the protein CAISWDRGLET. The whole CDR3 reads CAISWDRGLETQYF.

The CDR3 sequence: CASSGRDRLSEQYF. CDR3 bases read: TGTGCCAGCAGCGGCCGGGACAGGCTCTCCGAG. The chain couples TRBV7-9 to TRBJ2-7; 8 bases map to TRBD1. The read is 3 residues too short to cover the CDR3 end, so that end is filled in from the germline J gene. CDR3 size: 14 residues. V gave up 5 bases and J gave up 6 bases; unmatched junction bases: 9. Germline CDR1 SEHNR, CDR2 FQNEAQ (reference sequence).

CDR3 sequence: CAGRQGSYNSPLHF. Partial CDR3 DNA: TGTGCCGGACGACAGGGATCCTATAATTCACCC. J is TRBJ1-6 and V is TRBV7-2, with 7 bases that match TRBD1. The read terminates 3 residues ahead of where the CDR3 ends, so the germline J gene completes it. Germline V lookup: CDR1 SGHTA, CDR2 FQGNSA. With V trimmed by 11 bases and J by 1 base, 5 bases remained unmatched. The CDR3 has 14 amino acids.